The 32 T cell receptor beta chains below all came from one sample that was sequenced in a study of CD8+CD57+ T cells in acquired aplastic anemia. Genomic DNA templated the TCR beta VDJ and CDR3 profiling. Via MiXCR, TCRdb re-called the reads, giving one row per CDR3 protein. Among 400,000 to 600,000 distinct CDR3 sequences listed, around 33% were seen once. Only patients with CD8+CD57+ cell expansion on flow cytometry were chosen for sequencing. Input material: sorted CD4+, CD8+, or CD8+CD57+ T cells (not recorded which) from PBMCs. The receptors originated from a human donor with aplastic anemia.

The V gene is TRBV10-3, the J gene TRBJ1-1; TRBD1 matches at 7 bases. Losses at the gene ends were 10 bases for V and 4 bases for J; bases not matched to a gene: 12. Germline V CDR1 and CDR2: ENHRY, SYGVKD. The CDR3 runs to 14 residues. As DNA, the CDR3 is TGTGCCAGCACAAACACAGGGGTTGGCACTGAAGCTTTCTTT. It yields the protein CASTNTGVGTEAFF.

As to this clonotype: A read error may be the cause here, since a much bigger clone is one base away. This rearrangement joins TRBV11-2 to TRBJ1-2; D gene ambiguous. This CDR3 contains 16 residues. Per the germline V gene, CDR1 is SGHAT and CDR2 is FQNNGV. CDR3 sequence: CASGLKSAATNYGYTF. The CDR3 coding sequence is TGTGCCAGCGGCTTAAAGTCGGCAGCCACTAACTATGGCTACACCTTC.

There are a few counts of this clonotype. The genes are TRBV7-8 and TRBJ2-1; TRBD2 matches 9 bases. There are 14 residues in the CDR3. Germline V gene lookup returns CDR1 SGHVS and CDR2 FQNEAQ. The J segment lost 9 bases and the V segment lost 1 base, leaving 4 bases of the junction unmatched. CDR3 nucleotide sequence: TGTGCCAGCAGCTTAGTGGGACTAGCAGCTGAGCAGTTCTTC. This translates into CASSLVGLAAEQFF.

The chain has TRBV12-5 and TRBJ2-7; no clear D. There are 12 residues in the CDR3. CDR1 and CDR2 (germline): LGHNT, FRNRAP. The V and J ends lost 5 bases and 6 bases respectively, with 11 bases between them. Here the CDR3 DNA reads TGTGCTAGTGGTCCACTGTATGTCGAGCAGTACTTC. It yields the protein CASGPLYVEQYF.

This clonotype was counted ten times or more. The chain carries TRBV29-1 and TRBJ2-7; D remains unclear. The ends were cut back, 5 bases at V and 1 base at J, with 6 bases in the middle. CDR1 and CDR2 (germline): SQVTM, ANQGSEA. The CDR3 is made up of 11 amino acids. The CDR3 coding sequence is TGCAGCGTTCAGGAGTCCTACGAGCAGTACTTC. Amino acid sequence: CSVQESYEQYF.

Comment on this clonotype: At one of its ends the junction is not consistent with the germline gene, which may arise from a read error. V is TRBV12-3 or TRBV12-4 and J is TRBJ2-7; 14 bases are a match to TRBD2. The CDR3 length is 16 residues. The CDR3 protein is CASRLGLAGALDQQYF. In DNA, the CDR3 is TGTGCCAGCCGTTTGGGACTAGCGGGAGCCCTTGATCAGCAGTACTTC.

This clonotype showed up just a few times. V and J are TRBV15 and TRBJ2-7; D is possibly TRBD1 or TRBD2 (5 bases each). V lost 3 bases, J lost 0 bases, and 12 bases lay in between. This CDR3 is built from 15 residues. Germline V lookup: CDR1 LNHNV, CDR2 YYDKDF (reference sequence). DNA of the CDR3: TGTGCCACCAGCAGTGAACTAGGGACCTCCTACGAGCAGTACTTC. This sequence encodes CATSSELGTSYEQYF. The full variable domain, its missing parts supplied by reference TRBV15 and TRBJ2-7, is DAMVIQNPRYQVTQFGKPVTLSCSQTLNHNVMYWYQQKSSQAPKLLFHYYDKDFNNEADTPDNFQSRRPNTSFCFLDIRSPGLGDTAMYLCATSSELGTSYEQYFGPGTRLTVT.

This clonotype was detected a few times. The V and J genes are TRBV6-1 and TRBJ1-5; no reliable D call. The CDR3 loop spans 14 amino acids. The V gene's germline CDR1 is MNHNS and CDR2 SASEGT. V lost 6 bases and J lost 1, with 10 bases in between. CDR3 nucleotides: TGTGCCAGCAGCAATATGGGCAGCAATCAGCCCCAGCATTTT. This gives the protein CASSNMGSNQPQHF.

This clonotype was picked up a small number of times. V and J are TRBV5-5 and TRBJ1-2; D not certain. CDR1 and CDR2 (germline): SGHKS, YYEKEE (reference sequence). This CDR3 contains 15 residues. The V end lost 4 bases, the J end lost 4 bases, and 17 bases lay between the germline ends. This chain's CDR3 is CASSSRLDPVYGYTF. DNA for the CDR3: TGTGCCAGCAGCAGTAGGCTGGACCCGGTCTATGGCTACACCTTC.

V and J are TRBV24-1 and TRBJ1-2; no definite D call. From germline, CDR1 is KGHDR and CDR2 SFDVKD. Trimming took off 1 base at V and 8 bases at J, with 7 bases between the two ends. The CDR3 sequence is 12 residues long. CDR3 sequence: CATSDLVGGYTF. CDR3 bases: TGTGCCACCAGTGATTTAGTAGGGGGCTACACCTTC.

In its sample, this clonotype was seen a few times. The chain uses TRBV20-1 and TRBJ2-5; 10 bases fit TRBD2. CDR3 length: 16 amino acids. V shed 3 bases and J 2 bases; nucleotides not matched to a gene: 9. CDR1 is DFQATT, CDR2 SNEGSKA, per germline (reference sequence). CDR3 DNA: TGCAGTGCTAGGGGGAGGCTAGCGGGGGTGCAAGAGACCCAGTACTTC. Its protein product is CSARGRLAGVQETQYF.

Turning to this clonotype: Relative to the germline gene, one junction end is altered; a read error may explain this. The chain links TRBV10-3 to TRBJ2-4; unclear D gene. The CDR3 is 15 residues long. Germline V gene data show CDR1 as ENHRY and CDR2 as SYGVKD. The CDR3 DNA reads TGTGCCAGCAGTTACAAGGGATTTGCCAAAAACATTCAGTACTTC. Its protein is CASSYKGFAKNIQYF.

This chain connects TRBV7-2 to TRBJ2-7; D ambiguous. The V end lost 3 bases, the J end lost 2 bases, and 8 bases lay between the germline ends. Germline CDR1 is SGHTA and CDR2 is FQGNSA. The CDR3 consists of 13 residues. The CDR3 DNA follows: TGTGCCAGCAGCTTTCAGAACCCCTACGAGCAGTACTTC. This translates into CASSFQNPYEQYF.

About this clonotype itself: Mismatch with germline at one junction end may stem from a read error. The rearrangement joins TRBV24-1 to TRBJ1-5; D not resolved. This CDR3 contains 14 residues. From germline, CDR1 is KGHDR and CDR2 SFDVKD. This CDR3 reads CASSEEGPGGPQHF. CDR3 DNA sequence: TGTGCCAGCAGTGAAGAAGGACCGGGAGGGCCCCAGCATTTT.

The chain couples TRBV19 to TRBJ1-2; TRBD1 is a possible D gene (5 bases). This CDR3 is 14 amino acids long. Germline values: CDR1 LNHDA, CDR2 SQIVND (reference sequence). Deletions cut 6 bases from V and 4 bases from J, with 15 bases between. The DNA of the CDR3 is TGTGCCAGTAGAGTTAGCGGGGCTAGCTATGGCTACACCTTC. Translating it yields CASRVSGASYGYTF.

Note on this clonotype: A clone one base away is much larger, so this may be a read error. The chain has TRBV6-5 and TRBJ2-7; D might be TRBD2 (6 bases). Germline-derived CDR1 and CDR2 are MNHEY and SVGAGI. The CDR3 runs to 14 residues. CDR3: CASSSWEASYEQSF. The CDR3 DNA is TGTGCCAGCAGTTCGTGGGAGGCTAGCTACGAGCAGTCCTTC.

The chain recombines TRBV24-1 with TRBJ1-6; D unclear. Germline CDR1 reads KGHDR; CDR2 reads SFDVKD. Trimming took off 6 bases at V and 7 bases at J, with 18 bases between the two ends. This CDR3 is built from 16 residues. CDR3 region: CATSLGGVGSNSPLHF. Written as DNA, the CDR3 is TGTGCCACCAGTTTAGGTGGGGTCGGTAGCAATTCACCCCTCCACTTT.

The gene calls are TRBV18 and TRBJ1-1; D not resolved. The V gene lost 1 base and the J gene lost 2 bases, with 8 bases spanning the gap. Germline CDR1 is KGHSH and CDR2 is LQKENI. CDR3 length: 14 amino acids. The CDR3 protein is CASSPQHINTEAFF. CDR3 bases: TGTGCCAGCTCACCACAGCACATAAACACTGAAGCTTTCTTT.

This clonotype turned up a few times. J is TRBJ1-1 and V is TRBV7-9; D remains unclear. The germline gives CDR1 SEHNR, CDR2 FQNEAQ (reference sequence). Trimming pared 7 bases from V and 4 bases from J, leaving 16 bases between. The CDR3 contains 14 residues. CDR3 DNA: TGTGCCAGCAACAACCAAGTTGGAGCCACTGAAGCTTTCTTT. This translates into CASNNQVGATEAFF.

This clonotype came up a few times. This CDR3 is CSVAGTGGDGYTF. The DNA for the CDR3 is TGCAGCGTTGCCGGGACAGGTGGCGATGGCTACACCTTC. The chain couples TRBV29-1 to TRBJ1-2; TRBD1 agrees at 8 bases. The V gene end was trimmed by 4 bases and the J gene end by 6 bases; junction bases not matched to a gene: 7. The CDR3 has 13 residues. CDR1 and CDR2 from the germline V gene are SQVTM and ANQGSEA.

The chain links TRBV15 to TRBJ1-2, with 8 bases lining up with TRBD1. CDR3 size: 14 residues. Trimming cost V 3 bases and J 5 bases; bases outside gene matches: 5. Germline-derived CDR1 and CDR2 are LNHNV and YYDKDF (reference sequence). CDR3 sequence: CATSSPGGRYGYTF. As DNA, the CDR3 is TGTGCCACCAGCAGCCCAGGGGGCAGGTATGGCTACACCTTC.

For this clonotype: A read error may explain this, as a much larger clone is one base away. The chain couples TRBV2 to TRBJ1-3; the D gene is possibly TRBD1 (6 bases). The CDR3 loop spans 13 amino acids. CDR1 is SNHLY and CDR2 is FYNNEI in the germline V gene. CDR3 amino acids: CASGDNSRNTIYF. DNA of the CDR3: TGTGCCAGTGGGGACAACTCTCGAAACACCATATATTTT.

The chain has TRBV19 and TRBJ2-3; D perhaps matches TRBD1 (6 bases). The CDR3 length is 17 residues. Germline V gene lookup returns CDR1 LNHDA and CDR2 SQIVND (reference sequence). Trimming shortened V by 6 bases and J by 2 bases, and 21 bases separated the two germline ends. In DNA, the CDR3 is TGTGCCAGTAGCGACGGGACAAGCACGATCAACACAGATACGCAGTATTTT. It codes for CASSDGTSTINTDTQYF.

The rearrangement uses TRBV11-2 and TRBJ2-7; TRBD2 matches 14 bases. The trim removed 3 bases at V and 3 bases at J, leaving 4 bases unmatched. Germline CDR1 is SGHAT and CDR2 is FQNNGV. The CDR3 covers 16 residues. The CDR3 coding sequence is TGTGCCAGCAGCTTGCAGACTAGCGGGAGGGACTACGAGCAGTACTTC. Protein: CASSLQTSGRDYEQYF.

Note on this clonotype: A much larger clone lies one base from this, so it may be a read error. Given the absence of the conserved phenylalanine or tryptophan at the CDR3 end, a read error is likely. The rearrangement links TRBV29-1 to TRBJ1-1; D unresolved. This CDR3 spans 12 amino acids. V lost 5 bases and J lost 8, with 15 bases in between. Per germline, CDR1 SQVTM and CDR2 ANQGSEA. CDR3 in DNA: TGCAGCGTTAGCGGGGTGGCTCTGGAAGCTTTCTCT. Translation gives CSVSGVALEAFS.

This clonotype was counted at least ten times. The chain links TRBV20-1 to TRBJ1-5; D is undetermined. The germline V and J ends were trimmed by 3 bases and 3 bases, with 12 bases remaining between them. Per germline, CDR1 DFQATT and CDR2 SNEGSKA (reference sequence). The CDR3 is 14 amino acids. CDR3 sequence (DNA): TGCAGTGCTAGTCCCCGCAAGATCAATCAGCCCCAGCATTTT. Translation: CSASPRKINQPQHF.

This clonotype was seen only once. The chain employs TRBV10-3 and TRBJ2-1; D uncertain. This CDR3 is 14 amino acids long. V was cut by 6 bases and J by 4 bases, with 13 bases left in between. In germline, CDR1 is ENHRY, CDR2 SYGVKD. The CDR3 reads CAIRYSDLYNEQFF. CDR3 DNA: TGTGCCATCAGGTATTCCGACTTGTACAATGAGCAGTTCTTC.

A few counts support this clonotype. The junction does not match germline at one end; this may be a read error. The chain combines TRBV5-1 with TRBJ1-3; 8 bases are shared with TRBD1. Germline V gives CDR1 SGHRS, CDR2 YFSETQ. The length of the CDR3 is 13 residues. The DNA of the CDR3 is TGCGCCAGCAGCGCCGGACAGGGAAACACCATGTATTTT. This gives the protein CASSAGQGNTMYF.

The chain joins TRBV20-1 to TRBJ2-7; the D gene is possibly TRBD2 (5 bases). There are 12 residues in the CDR3. Trimming took 5 bases from V and 9 from J, leaving 17 bases between them. Germline V gene lookup returns CDR1 DFQATT and CDR2 SNEGSKA (reference sequence). The CDR3 nucleotides read TGCAGTGCTCAGGACCCCGGGATTCGGCAGTACTTC. It translates to CSAQDPGIRQYF.

The J gene is TRBJ1-6, the V gene TRBV11-1; TRBD1 aligns across 7 bases. The CDR3 spans 15 residues. J lost 9 bases, V lost 2 bases, and 7 bases had no gene match. CDR1 and CDR2 from the germline V gene are SGHAT and FQDESV (reference sequence). CDR3 sequence (DNA): TGTGCCAGCAGCTTAATGGGGCAGGGGGTTTCACCCCTCCACTTT. It specifies CASSLMGQGVSPLHF.

This chain links TRBV6-1 with TRBJ1-4, with TRBD1 matching over 9 bases. Trimming took 11 bases from V and 5 from J; bases not matched to a gene: 9. The CDR3 has 14 residues. Germline V gene sequence: CDR1 MNHNS, CDR2 SASEGT. In DNA form, the CDR3 reads TGTGCCTGCGGAATCGGGACAGGGAATGAAAAACTGTTTTTT. Translation: CACGIGTGNEKLFF.

The chain couples TRBV9 to TRBJ1-2; 8 bases agree with TRBD1. The V gene's germline CDR1 is SGDLS and CDR2 YYNGEE. V lost 3 bases, J lost 7 bases, and 14 bases stayed unmatched. This CDR3 region has 16 residues. CDR3 nucleotides: TGTGCCAGCAGCGGTAGAAGGGACAGGCGCCCCGGTGGCTACACCTTC. Its protein product is CASSGRRDRRPGGYTF.